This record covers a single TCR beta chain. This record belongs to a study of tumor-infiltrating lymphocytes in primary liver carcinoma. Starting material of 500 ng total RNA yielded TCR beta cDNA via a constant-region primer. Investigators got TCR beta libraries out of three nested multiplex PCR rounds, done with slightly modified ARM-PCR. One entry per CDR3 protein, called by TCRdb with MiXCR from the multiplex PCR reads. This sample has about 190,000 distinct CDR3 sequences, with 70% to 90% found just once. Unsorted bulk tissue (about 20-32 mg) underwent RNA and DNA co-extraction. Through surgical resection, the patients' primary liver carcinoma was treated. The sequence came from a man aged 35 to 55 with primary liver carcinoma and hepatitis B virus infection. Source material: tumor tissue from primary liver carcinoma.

This CDR3 is CASSARQVRLTGANVLTF. The CDR3 DNA is TGTGCCAGCAGTGCCAGACAGGTGCGACTCACTGGGGCCAACGTCCTGACTTTC. This chain uses TRBV6-1 with TRBJ2-6, with a weak D call TRBD1 (6 bases). The V end lost 4 bases, the J end lost 2 bases, and 18 bases lay between the germline ends. The CDR3 totals 18 residues. Germline V gene data show CDR1 as MNHNS and CDR2 as SASEGT.